Each of the 20 T cell receptor beta chains below was sequenced from the same sample in a study of cytomegalovirus exposure and HLA in healthy donors. Here immunoSEQ multiplex PCR was the method, and the copy in TCRdb shows in-frame clones only, minus some. The repertoire holds about 110,000 clones, approximately 94% seen once, with 0.67% in the top ten. Sample: PBMCs. The origin of the receptors is a woman aged 18 to 35 in good health and CMV-seronegative.

V gene TRBV7-6 combines with J gene TRBJ2-1; D is perhaps TRBD1 (6 bases). Germline values: CDR1 SGHVS, CDR2 FNYEAQ. This CDR3 is 16 amino acids long. Trimming removed 1 base from V and 6 bases from J, with 16 bases in between. The CDR3 sequence is CASSLVVGTSTNEQFF. Written as DNA, the CDR3 is TGTGCCAGCAGCTTAGTTGTTGGGACAAGTACCAATGAGCAGTTCTTC.

On this clone itself: Other DNA sequences in this sample translate to the same CDR3. The V and J genes are TRBV9 and TRBJ2-7, with D perhaps matching TRBD1 (6 bases). The V gene lost 0 bases and the J gene lost 1 base, with 11 bases spanning the gap. Germline V gives CDR1 SGDLS, CDR2 YYNGEE. This CDR3 contains 15 residues. This chain's CDR3 is CASSVGQGQSYEQYF. The CDR3, as DNA: TGTGCCAGCAGCGTAGGTCAGGGGCAATCCTACGAGCAGTACTTC.

The V call is TRBV5-1, the J call TRBJ2-3; the D gene is possibly TRBD2 (7 bases). The CDR3 runs to 15 residues. Trimming took 2 bases from V and 2 from J, leaving 12 bases between them. CDR1 and CDR2 (germline): SGHRS, YFSETQ. The CDR3 DNA is TGCGCCAGCAGCTTCCGGGGGGCAATCACAGATACGCAGTATTTT. Translating gives CASSFRGAITDTQYF. Supplemented by reference TRBV5-1 and TRBJ2-3, the full variable domain reads KAGVTQTPRYLIKTRGQQVTLSCSPISGHRSVSWYQQTPGQGLQFLFEYFSETQRNKGNFPGRFSGRQFSNSRSEMNVSTLELGDSALYLCASSFRGAITDTQYFGPGTRLTVL.

The chain joins TRBV6-4 to TRBJ1-6; TRBD1 matches at 7 bases. The V gene's germline CDR1 is MRHNA and CDR2 SNTAGT. The V segment lost 0 bases and the J segment 7 bases; nucleotides outside the gene matches: 15. The CDR3 runs to 19 residues. The CDR3 nucleotides are TGTGCCAGCAGTGACTCCCGGGACAGACCCCTGGAGCAAAATTCACCCCTCCACTTT. Its translation is CASSDSRDRPLEQNSPLHF.

V is TRBV27 and J is TRBJ2-7; weak D call: TRBD1 (5 bases). The CDR3 loop spans 14 amino acids. CDR1 is MNHEY and CDR2 is SMNVEV in the germline V gene (reference sequence). V dropped 5 bases and J dropped 1 base, with 12 bases sitting between them. In nucleotides, the CDR3 is TGTGCCAGCAGTCCATTGACAGATTCCTACGAGCAGTACTTC. Translated: CASSPLTDSYEQYF.

The gene calls are TRBV6-1 and TRBJ2-7; no reliable D call. This CDR3 has 12 amino acids. Trimming cost V 3 bases and J 9 bases, with 12 bases left between them. CDR1 MNHNS and CDR2 SASEGT come from the germline V gene. For the CDR3, the DNA is TGTGCCAGCAGTGATTTGGGCTCTGGGCAGTACTTC. Protein product: CASSDLGSGQYF.

The chain recombines TRBV6-9 with TRBJ1-4; 7 bases are shared with TRBD1. CDR3 length: 13 residues. V lost 8 bases and J lost 4; bases outside the gene matches: 4. Germline CDR1 reads MNHGY; CDR2 reads SVAAGI. CDR3 nucleotide sequence: TGTGCCAGCCGGACAGGACTTAATGAAAAACTGTTTTTT. This encodes CASRTGLNEKLFF.

The chain couples TRBV30 to TRBJ2-5, with 8 nucleotides matching TRBD2. CDR3 length equals 15 residues. The germline gives CDR1 GTSNPN, CDR2 SVGIG (reference sequence). With 1 base clipped from V and 5 bases from J, the junction kept 9 bases outside the gene matches. The CDR3 DNA sequence: TGTGCCTGGAGTGCAACCGGGACTAGTGCCGAGACCCAGTACTTC. Protein: CAWSATGTSAETQYF. The whole variable domain, remainder taken from reference TRBV30 and TRBJ2-5, is SQTIHQWPATLVQPVGSPLSLECTVEGTSNPNLYWYRQAAGRGLQLLFYSVGIGQISSEVPQNLSASRPQDRQFILSSKKLLLSDSGFYLCAWSATGTSAETQYFGPGTRLLVL.

This sequence joins TRBV27 and TRBJ1-1; maybe TRBD1 (6 bases). The CDR3 consists of 15 residues. Between the trimmed V and J ends, which lost 5 bases and 0 bases, there was a span of 13 bases. Germline V gives CDR1 MNHEY, CDR2 SMNVEV (reference sequence). The CDR3 nucleotides read TGTGCCAGCAGTGAGACAGGTGCCTTGAACACTGAAGCTTTCTTT. Residues: CASSETGALNTEAFF.

The chain combines TRBV6-5 with TRBJ2-7; the D gene is possibly TRBD1 (6 bases). This CDR3 is built from 14 residues. The germline V gene has CDR1 MNHEY and CDR2 SVGAGI. V was shortened by 0 bases and J by 5 bases, with 11 bases between the two germline ends. Written as DNA, the CDR3 is TGTGCCAGCAGTTACTCGAGCAGGGGAGACGAGCAGTACTTC. As protein: CASSYSSRGDEQYF.

The V call is TRBV9, the J call TRBJ1-2; perhaps TRBD1 as D (6 bases). Germline CDR1 reads SGDLS; CDR2 reads YYNGEE. The ends were cut back, 4 bases at V and 0 bases at J, with 16 bases in the middle. CDR3 size: 16 residues. The CDR3 loop reads CASSSYPGQANYGYTF. The CDR3, as DNA: TGTGCCAGCAGCTCTTACCCGGGACAAGCTAACTATGGCTACACCTTC.

This CDR3 reads CASSLGDRGQETQYF. The CDR3 nucleotides read TGTGCCAGCAGCTTAGGGGACAGGGGCCAGGAGACCCAGTACTTC. The chain couples TRBV7-2 to TRBJ2-5, with TRBD1 matching over 10 bases. This CDR3 has 15 residues. Germline V gene sequence: CDR1 SGHTA, CDR2 FQGNSA. After removal of 1 base from V and 5 bases from J, the junction contained 4 bases not matched to a gene. Supplemented by reference TRBV7-2 and TRBJ2-5, the full variable domain reads GAGVSQSPSNKVTEKGKDVELRCDPISGHTALYWYRQSLGQGLEFLIYFQGNSAPDKSGLPSDRFSAERTGGSVSTLTIQRTQQEDSAVYLCASSLGDRGQETQYFGPGTRLLVL.

The chain is built from TRBV5-1 and TRBJ2-2; TRBD2 aligns across 8 bases. Germline lookup yields CDR1 SGHRS and CDR2 YFSETQ. Trimming cost V 2 bases and J 5 bases; bases outside gene matches: 8. The CDR3 sequence is 16 residues long. The CDR3 sequence: CASSFSSGHVTGELFF. The CDR3 DNA follows: TGCGCCAGCAGCTTCTCTAGCGGGCATGTAACCGGGGAGCTGTTTTTT. The complete variable domain, with remaining parts taken from reference TRBV5-1 and TRBJ2-2, reads KAGVTQTPRYLIKTRGQQVTLSCSPISGHRSVSWYQQTPGQGLQFLFEYFSETQRNKGNFPGRFSGRQFSNSRSEMNVSTLELGDSALYLCASSFSSGHVTGELFFGEGSRLTVL.

The V call is TRBV15, the J call TRBJ1-4; no clear D. This CDR3 spans 12 amino acids. Trimming took 6 bases from V and 7 from J, leaving 9 bases between them. From germline, CDR1 is LNHNV and CDR2 YYDKDF (reference sequence). CDR3 coding DNA: TGTGCCACCAGGGCAGTAAGTGAAAAACTGTTTTTT. Protein product: CATRAVSEKLFF.

The rearrangement joins TRBV7-2 to TRBJ2-3, with 12 bases identical to TRBD2. V gave up 6 bases and J gave up 0 bases; unmatched junction bases: 10. The CDR3 loop spans 18 amino acids. The V gene's germline CDR1 is SGHTA and CDR2 FQGNSA. The CDR3 sequence is CASRPTSGGRLSTDTQYF. The CDR3 DNA reads as TGTGCCAGCAGACCTACTAGCGGGGGGCGCCTTAGCACAGATACGCAGTATTTT.

The chain links TRBV2 to TRBJ1-5; D remains ambiguous. The germline gives CDR1 SNHLY, CDR2 FYNNEI. CDR3 length equals 17 residues. V was clipped by 1 base and J by 0 bases, with 13 bases between them. The CDR3 region is CASSEVQADHSNQPQHF. Here the CDR3 DNA reads TGTGCCAGCAGTGAAGTGCAGGCAGACCATAGCAATCAGCCCCAGCATTTT. The variable domain in full, with the rest retrieved from reference TRBV2 and TRBJ1-5, is EPEVTQTPSHQVTQMGQEVILRCVPISNHLYFYWYRQILGQKVEFLVSFYNNEISEKSEIFDDQFSVERPDGSNFTLKIRSTKLEDSAMYFCASSEVQADHSNQPQHFGDGTRLSIL.

CDR3 amino acids: CASSIWSEGFGGYTF. DNA of the CDR3: TGTGCCAGTAGTATATGGTCGGAGGGTTTCGGTGGCTACACCTTC. The chain carries TRBV19 and TRBJ1-2; the D is unclear. The germline V gene encodes CDR1 LNHDA and CDR2 SQIVND (reference sequence). V gave up 2 bases and J gave up 7 bases, with 17 bases separating them. The CDR3 consists of 15 residues.

V usage is TRBV7-6 and J usage is TRBJ1-5; 7 bases are a match to TRBD1. CDR3 length: 17 amino acids. Germline trimming cut 8 bases from V and 2 bases from J; bases unmatched to any gene: 15. Germline V gene data show CDR1 as SGHVS and CDR2 as FNYEAQ. The CDR3 DNA is TGTGCCAGCGCAGAGGGGGCAAGAAATAGAGGCAATCAGCCCCAGCATTTT. Translating it yields CASAEGARNRGNQPQHF.

Comment on this clone: Other DNA sequences in the same sample also yield this CDR3. This chain uses TRBV6-5 with TRBJ2-1, with TRBD2 as a possible D gene (6 bases). Germline V gene data show CDR1 as MNHEY and CDR2 as SVGAGI. Trimming shortened V by 2 bases and J by 0 bases, and 8 bases separated the two germline ends. CDR3 length: 15 amino acids. Here the CDR3 reads CASSYGGSSYNEQFF. CDR3 nucleotides: TGTGCCAGCAGTTACGGGGGGAGCTCCTACAATGAGCAGTTCTTC.

The chain carries TRBV7-2 and TRBJ2-7, with D tentatively TRBD2 (7 bases). Between the trimmed V and J ends, which lost 5 bases and 6 bases, there was a span of 11 bases. The germline V gene encodes CDR1 SGHTA and CDR2 FQGNSA. The CDR3 length is 12 residues. The CDR3 is CASSTGGCEQYF. The CDR3 bases are TGTGCCAGCAGCACGGGGGGCTGCGAGCAGTACTTC.